The 31 T cell receptor beta chains below were found in one sample sequenced in a study of beta chain features in type 1 diabetes. Study conclusions and caveats: TCRB CDR3s were moderately but significantly shorter in Type 1 diabetes patients in all four CD4+ subsets.

Expressed TCRB transcripts were sequenced, since all the RNA that had been isolated was reverse transcribed. Profiled with immunoSEQ multiplex PCR; TCRdb holds only in-frame clones, not every one. The table records some 640,000 clones, over 12% of them present only once. Antigens for these TCRs are unknown. The specimen was naive CD4+ T cells from blood. Receptor source: a man in his late teens or twenties with type 1 diabetes.

The table lists this clone with a few counts. The chain employs TRBV14 and TRBJ1-2; D is undetermined. Germline CDR1 SGHDN, CDR2 FVKESK. The V gene lost 1 base and the J gene lost 5 bases, with 8 bases spanning the gap. There are 13 residues in the CDR3. Here the CDR3 reads CASSQGVYYGYTF. In DNA form, the CDR3 reads TGTGCCAGCAGCCAAGGGGTTTATTATGGCTACACCTTC.

V gene TRBV4-2 combines with J gene TRBJ2-3; D is unresolved. With 0 bases removed from V and 6 bases from J, the gap between germline ends came to 10 bases. This CDR3 region has 14 residues. Germline CDR1 and CDR2: LGHNA and YNFKEQ. The DNA for the CDR3 is TGTGCCAGCAGCCAAGAAGGTCCCGGGGATACGCAGTATTTT. This sequence encodes CASSQEGPGDTQYF.

The chain joins TRBV18 to TRBJ1-1, with no clear D. V was cut by 3 bases and J by 1 base, with 9 bases left in between. This CDR3 has 14 residues. Germline V CDR1 and CDR2: KGHSH, LQKENI. The CDR3 loop is CASSPGRTNTEAFF. The CDR3 bases are TGTGCCAGCTCACCGGGGAGGACGAACACTGAAGCTTTCTTT.

In its sample, this clone was seen a few times. The genes are TRBV4-3 and TRBJ2-3; 9 nucleotides agree with TRBD2. Germline values: CDR1 LGHNA, CDR2 YSLEER. This CDR3 has 15 residues. V lost 4 bases and J lost 3; bases outside the gene matches: 5. The CDR3 reads CASSPLAGITDTQYF. Written as DNA, the CDR3 is TGCGCCAGCAGCCCCCTAGCGGGGATAACAGATACGCAGTATTTT.

This clone was seen a handful of times. The chain employs TRBV2 and TRBJ2-7, with a tentative D call TRBD1 (6 bases). The germline gives CDR1 SNHLY, CDR2 FYNNEI. This CDR3 contains 16 residues. V lost 6 bases to trimming and J lost 0 bases, with 18 bases between them. The CDR3 nucleotides read TGTGCCAGCAGCGAGTACGGGACACAGAGCTCCTACGAGCAGTACTTC. Translating gives CASSEYGTQSSYEQYF.

The V and J genes are TRBV12-5 and TRBJ2-2; 10 nucleotides match TRBD2. Germline V gene lookup returns CDR1 LGHNT and CDR2 FRNRAP. The CDR3 consists of 16 residues. Germline trimming cut 3 bases from V and 6 bases from J; bases unmatched to any gene: 7. The CDR3 loop is CASGFFTGTSAGELFF. CDR3 nucleotide sequence: TGTGCTAGTGGTTTTTTTACGGGGACTAGCGCCGGGGAGCTGTTTTTT.

This clone was counted only a few times. This rearrangement joins TRBV7-9 to TRBJ2-2; 7 bases map to TRBD1. Germline-derived CDR1 and CDR2 are SEHNR and FQNEAQ (reference sequence). Trimming removed 5 bases from V and 1 base from J; junction bases left unmatched: 7. CDR3 length: 16 residues. This CDR3 is CASSPIQGRNTGELFF. DNA for the CDR3: TGTGCCAGCAGCCCCATACAGGGGAGGAACACCGGGGAGCTGTTTTTT.

The chain carries TRBV30 and TRBJ1-5; 8 bases align to TRBD1. There are 15 residues in the CDR3. Germline CDR1 and CDR2: GTSNPN and SVGIG (reference sequence). The V segment lost 0 bases and the J segment 5 bases; nucleotides outside the gene matches: 6. The CDR3 sequence: CAWSVVGTGYQPQHF. Written as DNA, the CDR3 is TGTGCCTGGAGTGTAGTCGGGACAGGATATCAGCCCCAGCATTTT.

The chain carries TRBV5-1 and TRBJ1-2; 7 nucleotides line up with TRBD1. With 5 bases clipped from V and 8 bases from J, the junction kept 12 bases outside the gene matches. This CDR3 comprises 14 residues. Germline CDR1 reads SGHRS; CDR2 reads YFSETQ. As DNA, the CDR3 is TGCGCCAGCAGTCTAGATACAGGGGAGGACGGCTACACCTTC. Translation gives CASSLDTGEDGYTF.

V gene TRBV4-2 combines with J gene TRBJ1-1; possibly TRBD1 for D (6 bases). Trimming removed 4 bases from V and 5 bases from J, with 11 bases in between. The CDR3 consists of 13 residues. Germline V gene sequence: CDR1 LGHNA, CDR2 YNFKEQ. Here the CDR3 reads CASSPLQGTEAFF. The CDR3 bases are TGTGCCAGCAGCCCCCTACAGGGTACTGAAGCTTTCTTT.

This clone has only a few counts. The chain combines TRBV6-5 with TRBJ2-7, with D hard to call. CDR1 MNHEY and CDR2 SVGAGI come from the germline V gene. The CDR3 is 12 amino acids. Trimming stripped 6 bases from V and 1 base from J, with 7 bases between. In DNA, the CDR3 is TGTGCCAGCAGCTCGACGTCCTACGAGCAGTACTTC. It encodes CASSSTSYEQYF.

In this sample, this clone turned up a few times. The chain employs TRBV6-1 and TRBJ2-7, with D tentatively TRBD1 or TRBD2 (6 bases each). The germline V and J ends were trimmed by 0 bases and 3 bases, with 9 bases remaining between them. Looked up from germline, CDR1 is MNHNS and CDR2 is SASEGT. The CDR3 sequence is 14 residues long. The DNA for the CDR3 is TGTGCCAGCAGTGAAGCTGGAGGGGGCTACGAGCAGTACTTC. This translates into CASSEAGGGYEQYF.

This clone was found a few times. This chain links TRBV29-1 with TRBJ2-5, with 9 bases identical to TRBD1. With V trimmed by 6 bases and J by 4 bases, 6 bases remained unmatched. CDR1 is SQVTM and CDR2 is ANQGSEA in the germline V gene. The CDR3 consists of 13 residues. CDR3 in amino acids: CSVGGQGGETQYF. The CDR3 region has the DNA TGCAGCGTGGGGGGACAGGGCGGAGAGACCCAGTACTTC.

V gene TRBV29-1 combines with J gene TRBJ1-1; 11 positions match TRBD1. V was pared by 4 bases and J by 4 bases, with 8 bases of the junction left unmatched. The CDR3 contains 15 residues. Germline V gene sequence: CDR1 SQVTM, CDR2 ANQGSEA. The chain's CDR3 is CSVAGTGGGGTEAFF. CDR3 bases: TGCAGCGTTGCCGGGACAGGGGGGGGAGGCACTGAAGCTTTCTTT.

With regard to this clone: The sample contains more than one DNA sequence encoding this CDR3. The genes are TRBV4-2 and TRBJ1-1, with D unresolved. Trimming left V 0 bases short and J 6 bases short, with 5 bases between. The V gene's germline CDR1 is LGHNA and CDR2 YNFKEQ. The CDR3 consists of 12 residues. For the CDR3, the DNA is TGTGCCAGCAGCCAAGACAGACCTGAAGCTTTCTTT. Translated, it gives CASSQDRPEAFF.

This clone was picked up a small number of times. The chain uses TRBV15 and TRBJ1-6, with 8 bases fitting TRBD1. The CDR3 has 14 residues. V lost 5 bases and J lost 10; bases outside the gene matches: 7. Germline V gene sequence: CDR1 LNHNV, CDR2 YYDKDF (reference sequence). Here the CDR3 DNA reads TGTGCCACCAGCTCGGACAGGGTAGGATCACCCCTCCACTTT. Protein: CATSSDRVGSPLHF.

J is TRBJ2-7 and V is TRBV5-1; D gene unclear. Per germline, CDR1 SGHRS and CDR2 YFSETQ. The ends were cut back, 7 bases at V and 7 bases at J, with 18 bases in the middle. This CDR3 is 13 amino acids long. CDR3 residues: CASSESIELEQYF. The CDR3 DNA sequence: TGCGCCAGCTCCGAGTCGATAGAGTTGGAGCAGTACTTC.

In its sample, this clone was seen a few times. The chain employs TRBV5-4 and TRBJ2-5; a weak D match, TRBD2 (6 bases). The CDR3 consists of 13 residues. Trimming stripped 2 bases from V and 5 bases from J, with 10 bases between. In germline, CDR1 is SGHNT, CDR2 YYREEE (reference sequence). CDR3 bases: TGTGCCAGCAGCTTCGGAGGGGACGAGACCCAGTACTTC. It codes for CASSFGGDETQYF. Full variable domain (missing parts from reference TRBV5-4 and TRBJ2-5): ETGVTQSPTHLIKTRGQQVTLRCSSQSGHNTVSWYQQALGQGPQFIFQYYREEENGRGNFPPRFSGLQFPNYSSELNVNALELDDSALYLCASSFGGDETQYFGPGTRLLVL.

In this sample, this clone turned up a few times. The genes are TRBV7-9 and TRBJ2-7; a possible D gene is TRBD2 (7 bases). CDR3 length equals 15 residues. V was shortened by 7 bases and J by 2 bases, with 18 bases between the two germline ends. The V gene's germline CDR1 is SEHNR and CDR2 FQNEAQ (reference sequence). In nucleotides, the CDR3 is TGTGCCAGCACCGAGGGGGGGTCAATTACCTACGAGCAGTACTTC. Translated, it gives CASTEGGSITYEQYF.

This clone was seen a few times. The genes are TRBV30 and TRBJ2-3, with 7 bases matching TRBD2. Per germline, CDR1 GTSNPN and CDR2 SVGIG (reference sequence). This CDR3 comprises 15 residues. Losses at the gene ends were 0 bases for V and 11 bases for J; bases not matched to a gene: 14. The CDR3 coding sequence is TGTGCCTGGAGTGTAGAGGACCCACCCGGGGAGGGGCAGTATTTT. As protein: CAWSVEDPPGEGQYF.

Details on this clone: Other DNA variants within this sample encode the same CDR3. CDR3 nucleotides: TGTGCCAGCAGCTTATCAGGGGGAGAGACCCAGTACTTC. It is translated as CASSLSGGETQYF. The gene calls are TRBV7-2 and TRBJ2-5, with 7 bases aligning to TRBD1. Germline CDR1 SGHTA, CDR2 FQGNSA. This CDR3 contains 13 residues. V lost 2 bases and J lost 4; bases outside the gene matches: 1.

The chain couples TRBV30 to TRBJ2-2; no clear D gene. The V end lost 3 bases, the J end lost 5 bases, and 10 bases lay between the germline ends. From germline, CDR1 is GTSNPN and CDR2 SVGIG (reference sequence). The CDR3 length is 13 residues. CDR3 bases: TGTGCCTGGAGATCTCCTAAAACCGGGGAGCTGTTTTTT. It is translated as CAWRSPKTGELFF. Complete variable domain (other parts from reference TRBV30 and TRBJ2-2): SQTIHQWPATLVQPVGSPLSLECTVEGTSNPNLYWYRQAAGRGLQLLFYSVGIGQISSEVPQNLSASRPQDRQFILSSKKLLLSDSGFYLCAWRSPKTGELFFGEGSRLTVL.

This clone has just a few counts. The CDR3 nucleotides read TGTGCCAGCAGCTTGCAGGTCTCCCTCTCCTACAATGAGCAGTTCTTC. Translation: CASSLQVSLSYNEQFF. The rearrangement joins TRBV5-6 to TRBJ2-1; D gene ambiguous. Trimming stripped 1 base from V and 0 bases from J, with 11 bases between. The V gene's germline CDR1 is SGHDT and CDR2 YYEEEE. The CDR3 covers 16 residues.

The chain uses TRBV7-4 and TRBJ1-2; weak D call: TRBD1 (6 bases). Germline V gene data show CDR1 as SGHVT and CDR2 as SQSDAQ. V lost 2 bases to trimming and J lost 1 base, with 14 bases between them. The CDR3 is 16 amino acids. Here the CDR3 reads CASSLRQGYFNYGYTF. Written as DNA, the CDR3 is TGTGCCAGCAGCTTACGCCAGGGGTACTTTAACTATGGCTACACCTTC.

The rearrangement joins TRBV5-6 to TRBJ1-1; weak D call: TRBD1 (5 bases). This CDR3 contains 14 residues. CDR1 and CDR2 from the germline V gene are SGHDT and YYEEEE. Trimming shortened V by 4 bases and J by 1 base, and 11 bases separated the two germline ends. The DNA of the CDR3 is TGTGCCAGCAGCCCGGGACGGCCGAACACTGAAGCTTTCTTT. Its protein is CASSPGRPNTEAFF.

This clone was observed a few times. The chain uses TRBV9 and TRBJ1-3; D is possibly TRBD1 (5 bases). CDR3 size: 15 residues. Germline V gene lookup returns CDR1 SGDLS and CDR2 YYNGEE. V lost 8 bases and J lost 0, with 15 bases in between. Here the CDR3 reads CASGAGLSSGNTIYF. For the CDR3, the DNA is TGTGCCAGTGGGGCAGGCCTAAGCTCTGGAAACACCATATATTTT.

This clone was detected only a few times. The chain has TRBV7-2 and TRBJ2-7; D unresolved. V shed 7 bases and J shed 3 bases, with 19 bases lying between them. The CDR3 runs 15 residues. CDR1 is SGHTA, CDR2 FQGNSA, per germline. As DNA, the CDR3 is TGTGCCAGCACACCCCTTCCGGGCACCCACTACGAGCAGTACTTC. Translation: CASTPLPGTHYEQYF.

This rearrangement joins TRBV9 to TRBJ2-2, with 9 bases matching TRBD2. Trimming cost V 4 bases and J 1 base; bases outside gene matches: 5. The CDR3 is 16 residues long. Germline CDR1 is SGDLS and CDR2 is YYNGEE. The CDR3 spells CASSKRGDRNTGELFF. The DNA of the CDR3 is TGTGCCAGCAGCAAGCGGGGGGACCGGAACACCGGGGAGCTGTTTTTT. Variable domain in full (rest from reference TRBV9 and TRBJ2-2): DSGVTQTPKHLITATGQRVTLRCSPRSGDLSVYWYQQSLDQGLQFLIQYYNGEERAKGNILERFSAQQFPDLHSELNLSSLELGDSALYFCASSKRGDRNTGELFFGEGSRLTVL.

This clone has only a few counts. The chain couples TRBV30 to TRBJ1-2; weak D call: TRBD1 (5 bases). Deletions cut 4 bases from V and 6 bases from J, with 18 bases between. Per the germline V gene, CDR1 is GTSNPN and CDR2 is SVGIG (reference sequence). The CDR3 spans 14 residues. CDR3 loop: CAWKPGAVYDGYTF. Written as DNA, the CDR3 is TGTGCCTGGAAACCCGGGGCTGTCTATGATGGCTACACCTTC.

The V gene is TRBV29-1, the J gene TRBJ1-1, with a tentative D call TRBD1 (6 bases). The CDR3 length is 12 residues. The V end was cut by 7 bases, the J end by 1 base, with 10 bases between. Germline-derived CDR1 and CDR2 are SQVTM and ANQGSEA. CDR3 sequence: CSAKGQNTEAFF. The CDR3 nucleotides read TGCAGCGCTAAGGGACAGAACACTGAAGCTTTCTTT.

As for this clone: Additional DNA sequences in this sample encode the identical CDR3. The chain employs TRBV18 and TRBJ2-5; D is undetermined. CDR1 KGHSH and CDR2 LQKENI come from the germline V gene. The V gene lost 0 bases and the J gene lost 4 bases, with 9 bases spanning the gap. CDR3 length: 14 residues. The CDR3 DNA is TGTGCCAGCTCACCACCGGGGTCCCCAGAGACCCAGTACTTC. Protein product: CASSPPGSPETQYF.